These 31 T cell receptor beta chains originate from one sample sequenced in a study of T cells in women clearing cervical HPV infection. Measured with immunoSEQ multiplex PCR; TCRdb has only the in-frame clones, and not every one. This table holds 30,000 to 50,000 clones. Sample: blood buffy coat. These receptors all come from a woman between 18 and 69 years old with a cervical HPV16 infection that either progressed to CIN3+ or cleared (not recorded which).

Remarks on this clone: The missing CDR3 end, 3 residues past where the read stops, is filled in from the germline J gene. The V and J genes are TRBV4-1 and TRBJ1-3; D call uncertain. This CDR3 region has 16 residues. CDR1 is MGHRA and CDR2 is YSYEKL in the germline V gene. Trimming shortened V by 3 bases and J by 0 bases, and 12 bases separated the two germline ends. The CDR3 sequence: CASSHADTHSGNTIYF. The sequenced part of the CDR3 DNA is TGCGCCAGCAGCCACGCTGACACCCACTCTGGAAACACC.

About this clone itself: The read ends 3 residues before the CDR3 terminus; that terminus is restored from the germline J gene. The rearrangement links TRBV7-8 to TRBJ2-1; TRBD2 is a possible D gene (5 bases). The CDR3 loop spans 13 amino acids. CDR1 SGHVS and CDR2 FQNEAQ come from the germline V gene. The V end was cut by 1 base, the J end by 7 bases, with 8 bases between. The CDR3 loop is CASSLVLANEQFF. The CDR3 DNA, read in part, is TGTGCCAGCAGCTTAGTGCTAGCTAATGAG.

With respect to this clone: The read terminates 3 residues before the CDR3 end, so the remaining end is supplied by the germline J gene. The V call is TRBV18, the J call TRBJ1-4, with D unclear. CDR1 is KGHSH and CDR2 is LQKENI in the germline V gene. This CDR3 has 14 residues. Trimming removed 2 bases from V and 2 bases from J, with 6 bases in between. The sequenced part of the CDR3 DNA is TGTGCCAGCTCACCAAAGGCCACTAATGAAAAA. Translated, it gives CASSPKATNEK. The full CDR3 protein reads CASSPKATNEKLFF.

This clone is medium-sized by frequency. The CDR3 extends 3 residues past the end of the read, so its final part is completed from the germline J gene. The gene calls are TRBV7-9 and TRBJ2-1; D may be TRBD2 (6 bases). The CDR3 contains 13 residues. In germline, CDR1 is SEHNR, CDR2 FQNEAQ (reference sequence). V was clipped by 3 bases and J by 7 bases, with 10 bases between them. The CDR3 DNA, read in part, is TGTGCCAGCAGCTTGGGGGGTTGGAATGAG. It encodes CASSLGGWNE. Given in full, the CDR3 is CASSLGGWNEQFF.

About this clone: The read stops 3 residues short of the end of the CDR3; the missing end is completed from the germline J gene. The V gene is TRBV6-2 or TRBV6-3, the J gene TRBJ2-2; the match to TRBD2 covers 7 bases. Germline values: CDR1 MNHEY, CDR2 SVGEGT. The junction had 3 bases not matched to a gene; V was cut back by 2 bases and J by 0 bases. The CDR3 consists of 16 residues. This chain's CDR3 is CASSYVGLPNTGELFF. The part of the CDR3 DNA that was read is TGTGCCAGCAGTTACGTGGGACTACCGAACACCGGGGAG.

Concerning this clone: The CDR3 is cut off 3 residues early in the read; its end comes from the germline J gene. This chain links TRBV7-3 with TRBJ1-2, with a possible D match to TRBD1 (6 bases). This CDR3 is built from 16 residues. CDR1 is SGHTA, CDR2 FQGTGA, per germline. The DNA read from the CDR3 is TGTGCCAGCAGCTTAGGGGGGGCGGAGTATCTTTGGGGC. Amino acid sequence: CASSLGGAEYLWG. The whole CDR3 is CASSLGGAEYLWGYTF.

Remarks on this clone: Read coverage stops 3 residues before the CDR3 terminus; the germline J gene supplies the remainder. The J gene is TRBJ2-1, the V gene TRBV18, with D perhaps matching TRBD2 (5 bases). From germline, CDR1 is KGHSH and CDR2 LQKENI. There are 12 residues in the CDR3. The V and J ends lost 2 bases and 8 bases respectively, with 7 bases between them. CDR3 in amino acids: CASSPGLDEQFF. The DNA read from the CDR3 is TGTGCCAGCTCACCAGGACTCGATGAG.

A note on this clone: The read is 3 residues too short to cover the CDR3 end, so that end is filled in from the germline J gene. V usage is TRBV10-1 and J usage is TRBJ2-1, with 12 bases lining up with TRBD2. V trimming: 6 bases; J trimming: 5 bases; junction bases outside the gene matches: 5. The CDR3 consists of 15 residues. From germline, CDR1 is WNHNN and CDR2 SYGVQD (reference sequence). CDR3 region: CASSETSGRNNEQFF. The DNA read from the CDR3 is TGCGCCAGCAGCGAGACTAGCGGGAGAAACAATGAG.

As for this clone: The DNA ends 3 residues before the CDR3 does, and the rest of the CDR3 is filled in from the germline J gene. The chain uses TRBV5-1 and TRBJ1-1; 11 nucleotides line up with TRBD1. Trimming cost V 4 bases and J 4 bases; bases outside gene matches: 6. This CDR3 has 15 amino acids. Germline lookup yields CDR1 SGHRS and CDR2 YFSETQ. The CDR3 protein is CASSPPGQGGTEAFF. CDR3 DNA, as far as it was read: TGCGCCAGCAGCCCCCCGGGACAGGGGGGCACTGAA.

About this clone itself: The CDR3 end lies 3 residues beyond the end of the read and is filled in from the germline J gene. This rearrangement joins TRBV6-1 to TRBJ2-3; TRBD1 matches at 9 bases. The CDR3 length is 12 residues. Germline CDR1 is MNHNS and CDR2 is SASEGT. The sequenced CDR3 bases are TGTGCCAGCAGTGGGGACAGGGACACG. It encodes CASSGDRDT. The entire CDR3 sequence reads CASSGDRDTQYF.

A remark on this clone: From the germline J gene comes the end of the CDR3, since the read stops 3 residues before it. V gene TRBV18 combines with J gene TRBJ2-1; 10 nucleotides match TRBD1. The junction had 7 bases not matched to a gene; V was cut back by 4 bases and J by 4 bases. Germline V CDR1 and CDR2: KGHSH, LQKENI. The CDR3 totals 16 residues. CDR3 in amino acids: CASSQRQGASYNEQFF. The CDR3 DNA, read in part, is TGTGCCAGCTCACAAAGACAGGGGGCTTCATACAATGAG.

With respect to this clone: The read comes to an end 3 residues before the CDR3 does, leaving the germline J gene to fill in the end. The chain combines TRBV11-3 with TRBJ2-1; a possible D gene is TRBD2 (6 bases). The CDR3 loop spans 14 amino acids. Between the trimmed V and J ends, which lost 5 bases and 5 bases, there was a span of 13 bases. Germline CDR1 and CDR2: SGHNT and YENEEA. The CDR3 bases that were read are TGTGCCAGCAGCGAGATGCGGGGAAACAATGAG. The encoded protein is CASSEMRGNNE. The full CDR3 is CASSEMRGNNEQFF.

The CDR3 bases that were read are TGCAGTGCCATCAACGGGGGGGCGCGCCAGCCC. Protein product: CSAINGGARQP. The entire CDR3 protein is CSAINGGARQPQHF. The chain carries TRBV20-1 and TRBJ1-5; possible D gene TRBD1, 6 bases. The CDR3 is cut off 3 residues early in the read; its end comes from the germline J gene. V lost 6 bases to trimming and J lost 7 bases, with 19 bases between them. The V gene's germline CDR1 is DFQATT and CDR2 SNEGSKA (reference sequence). The CDR3 runs to 14 residues.

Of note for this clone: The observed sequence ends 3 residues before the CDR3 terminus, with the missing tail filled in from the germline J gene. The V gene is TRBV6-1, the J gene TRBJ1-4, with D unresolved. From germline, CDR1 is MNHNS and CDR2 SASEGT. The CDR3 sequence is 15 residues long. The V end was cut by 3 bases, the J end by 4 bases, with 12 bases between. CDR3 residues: CASSDRPLVNEKLFF. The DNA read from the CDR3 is TGTGCCAGCAGTGACAGGCCCCTTGTTAATGAAAAA.

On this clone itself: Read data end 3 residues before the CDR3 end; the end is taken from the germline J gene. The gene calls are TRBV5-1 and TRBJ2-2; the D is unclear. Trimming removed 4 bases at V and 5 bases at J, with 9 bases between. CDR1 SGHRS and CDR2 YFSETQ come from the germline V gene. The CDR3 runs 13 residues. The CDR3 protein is CASSITVTGELFF. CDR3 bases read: TGCGCCAGCAGCATCACAGTTACCGGGGAG.

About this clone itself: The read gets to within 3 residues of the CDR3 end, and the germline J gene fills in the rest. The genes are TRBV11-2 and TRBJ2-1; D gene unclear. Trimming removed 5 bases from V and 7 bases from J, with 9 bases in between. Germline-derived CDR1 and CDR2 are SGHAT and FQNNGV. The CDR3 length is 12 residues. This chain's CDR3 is CASSAPSNEQFF. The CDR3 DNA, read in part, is TGTGCCAGCAGCGCTCCTAGTAATGAG.

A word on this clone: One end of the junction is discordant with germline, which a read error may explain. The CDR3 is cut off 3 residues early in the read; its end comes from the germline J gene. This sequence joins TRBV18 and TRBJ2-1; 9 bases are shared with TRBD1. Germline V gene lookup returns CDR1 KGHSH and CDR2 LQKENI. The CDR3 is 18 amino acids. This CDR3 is CASLPPNTGTGRVNEQFF. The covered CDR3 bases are TGTGCCAGCTTACCACCGAATACCGGGACAGGGCGTGTTAATGAG.

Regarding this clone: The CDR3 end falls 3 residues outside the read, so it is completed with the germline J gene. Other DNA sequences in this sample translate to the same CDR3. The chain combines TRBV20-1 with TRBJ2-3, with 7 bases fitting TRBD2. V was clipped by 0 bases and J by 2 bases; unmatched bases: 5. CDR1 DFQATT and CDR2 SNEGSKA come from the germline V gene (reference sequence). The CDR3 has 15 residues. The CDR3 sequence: CSARDAGGSTDTQYF. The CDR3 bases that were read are TGCAGTGCTAGAGATGCCGGGGGGTCCACAGATACG.

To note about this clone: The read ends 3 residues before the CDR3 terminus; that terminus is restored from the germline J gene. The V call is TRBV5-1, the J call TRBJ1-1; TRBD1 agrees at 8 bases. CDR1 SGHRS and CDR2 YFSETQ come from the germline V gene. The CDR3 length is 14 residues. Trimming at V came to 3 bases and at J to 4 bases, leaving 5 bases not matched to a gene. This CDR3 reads CASSSDRARTEAFF. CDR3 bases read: TGCGCCAGCAGCTCGGACAGGGCGCGCACTGAA.

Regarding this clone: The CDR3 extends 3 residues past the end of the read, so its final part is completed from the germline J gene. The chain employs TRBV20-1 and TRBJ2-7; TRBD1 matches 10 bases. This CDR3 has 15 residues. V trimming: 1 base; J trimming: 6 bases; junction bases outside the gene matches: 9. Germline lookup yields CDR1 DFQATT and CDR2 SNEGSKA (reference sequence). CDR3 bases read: TGCAGTGCTAGAGGACAGACAGGGGGCTACTCCGAG. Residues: CSARGQTGGYSE. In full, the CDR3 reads CSARGQTGGYSEQYF.

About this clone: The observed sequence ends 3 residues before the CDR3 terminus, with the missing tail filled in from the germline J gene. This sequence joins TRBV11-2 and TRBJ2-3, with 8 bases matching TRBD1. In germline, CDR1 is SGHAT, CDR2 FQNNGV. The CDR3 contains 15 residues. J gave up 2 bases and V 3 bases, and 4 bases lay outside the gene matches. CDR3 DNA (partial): TGTGCCAGCAGCTTTAGGACAGGGCTCACAGATACG. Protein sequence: CASSFRTGLTDT. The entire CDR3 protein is CASSFRTGLTDTQYF.

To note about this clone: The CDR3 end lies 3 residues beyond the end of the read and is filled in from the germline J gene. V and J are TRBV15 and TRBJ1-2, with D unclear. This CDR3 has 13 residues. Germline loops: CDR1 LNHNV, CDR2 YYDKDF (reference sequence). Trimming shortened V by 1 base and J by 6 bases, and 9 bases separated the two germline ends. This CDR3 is CATSRAITDGYTF. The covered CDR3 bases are TGTGCCACCAGCAGAGCCATCACAGATGGC.

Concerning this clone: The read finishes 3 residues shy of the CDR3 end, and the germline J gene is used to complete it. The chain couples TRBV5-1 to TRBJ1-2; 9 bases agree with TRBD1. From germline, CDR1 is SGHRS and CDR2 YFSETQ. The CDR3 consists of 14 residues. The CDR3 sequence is CASSPSGQGRGYTF. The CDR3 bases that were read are TGCGCCAGCAGCCCCTCCGGACAGGGGAGAGGC. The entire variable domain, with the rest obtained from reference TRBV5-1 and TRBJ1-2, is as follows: KAGVTQTPRYLIKTRGQQVTLSCSPISGHRSVSWYQQTPGQGLQFLFEYFSETQRNKGNFPGRFSGRQFSNSRSEMNVSTLELGDSALYLCASSPSGQGRGYTFGSGTRLTVV.

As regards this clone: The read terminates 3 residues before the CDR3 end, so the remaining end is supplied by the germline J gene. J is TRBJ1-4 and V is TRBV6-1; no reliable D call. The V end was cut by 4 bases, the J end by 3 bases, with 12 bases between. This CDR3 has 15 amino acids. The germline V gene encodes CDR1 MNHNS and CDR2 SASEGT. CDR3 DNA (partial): TGTGCCAGCAGTGCCGACCCGAGGGCTAATGAAAAA. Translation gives CASSADPRANEK. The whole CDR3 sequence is CASSADPRANEKLFF.

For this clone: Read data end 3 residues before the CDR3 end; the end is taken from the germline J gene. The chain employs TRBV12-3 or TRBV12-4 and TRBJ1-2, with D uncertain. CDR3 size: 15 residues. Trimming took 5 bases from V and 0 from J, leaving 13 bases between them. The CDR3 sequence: CASSPLSNSNYGYTF. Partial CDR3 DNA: TGTGCCAGCAGTCCCTTAAGCAATTCTAACTATGGC.

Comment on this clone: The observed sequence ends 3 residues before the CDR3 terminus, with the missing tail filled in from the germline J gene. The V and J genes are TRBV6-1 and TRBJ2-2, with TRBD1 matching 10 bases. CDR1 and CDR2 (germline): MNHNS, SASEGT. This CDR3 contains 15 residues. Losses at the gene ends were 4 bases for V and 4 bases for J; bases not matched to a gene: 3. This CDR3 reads CASSGDRGLTGELFF. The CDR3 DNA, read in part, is TGTGCCAGCAGTGGCGACAGGGGGCTCACCGGGGAG.

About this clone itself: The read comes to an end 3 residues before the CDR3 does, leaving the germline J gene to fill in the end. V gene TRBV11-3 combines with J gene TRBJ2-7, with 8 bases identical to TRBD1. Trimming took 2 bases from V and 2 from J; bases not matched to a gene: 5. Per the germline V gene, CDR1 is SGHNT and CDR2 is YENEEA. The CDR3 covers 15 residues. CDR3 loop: CASSLTGTGTYEQYF. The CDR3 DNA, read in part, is TGTGCCAGCAGCTTAACTGGGACAGGAACCTACGAG. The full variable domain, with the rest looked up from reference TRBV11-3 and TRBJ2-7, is EAGVVQSPRYKIIEKKQPVAFWCNPISGHNTLYWYLQNLGQGPELLIRYENEEAVDDSQLPKDRFSAERLKGVDSTLKIQPAELGDSAVYLCASSLTGTGTYEQYFGPGTRLTVT.

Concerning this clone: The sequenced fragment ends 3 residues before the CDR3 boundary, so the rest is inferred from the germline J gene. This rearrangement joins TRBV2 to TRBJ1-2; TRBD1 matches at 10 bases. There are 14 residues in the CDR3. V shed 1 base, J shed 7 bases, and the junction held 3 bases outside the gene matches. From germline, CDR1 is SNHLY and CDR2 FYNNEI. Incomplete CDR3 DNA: TGTGCCAGCAGTGAAGTGGGACAGGGGCTTGGC. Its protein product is CASSEVGQGLG. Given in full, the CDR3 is CASSEVGQGLGYTF.

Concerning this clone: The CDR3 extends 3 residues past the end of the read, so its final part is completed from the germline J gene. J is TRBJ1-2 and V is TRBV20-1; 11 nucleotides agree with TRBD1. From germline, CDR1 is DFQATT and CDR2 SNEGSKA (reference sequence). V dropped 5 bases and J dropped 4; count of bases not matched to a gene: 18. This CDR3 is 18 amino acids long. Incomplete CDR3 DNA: TGCAGTGCTCCAGAACTTGGGACAGGGGGTATTGGGACCTATGGC. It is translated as CSAPELGTGGIGTYG. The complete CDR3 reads CSAPELGTGGIGTYGYTF.

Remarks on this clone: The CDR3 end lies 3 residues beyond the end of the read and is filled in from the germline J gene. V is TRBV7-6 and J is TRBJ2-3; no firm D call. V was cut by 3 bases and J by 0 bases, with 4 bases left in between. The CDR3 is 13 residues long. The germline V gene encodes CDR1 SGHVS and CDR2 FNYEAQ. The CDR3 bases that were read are TGTGCCAGCAGCTTTAGTAGCACAGATACG. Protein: CASSFSSTDT. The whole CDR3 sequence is CASSFSSTDTQYF.

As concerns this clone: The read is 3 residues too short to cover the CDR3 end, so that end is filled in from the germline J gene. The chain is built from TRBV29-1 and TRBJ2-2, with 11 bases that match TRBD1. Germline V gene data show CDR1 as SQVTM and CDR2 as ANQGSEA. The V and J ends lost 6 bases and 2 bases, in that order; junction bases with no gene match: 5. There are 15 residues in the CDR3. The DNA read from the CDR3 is TGCAGCGTATCGGACAGGGGGCGCAACACCGGGGAG. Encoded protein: CSVSDRGRNTGE. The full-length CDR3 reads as CSVSDRGRNTGELFF.